One and the same sample provided the 24 T cell receptor beta chains below, sequenced in a study of graft-versus-host responses after intestinal transplantation. The antigens for these receptors are not known. The assay was immunoSEQ multiplex PCR, and TCRdb's table has in-frame clones only and misses some. The sample holds about 100,000 clones; approximately 84% are singletons and the top ten take 0.95%. The sequencing here drew on unstimulated CD4+ T cells sorted from spleen or lymph node cells, taken before transplant. The source is a human donor who was the organ donor for an intestinal transplant.

V gene TRBV5-1 combines with J gene TRBJ2-7, with TRBD1 matching over 9 bases. The CDR3 spans 15 residues. CDR1 and CDR2 (germline): SGHRS, YFSETQ. J lost 0 bases, V lost 7 bases, and 8 bases had no gene match. CDR3 sequence: CASAPDRGISYEQYF. The CDR3 bases are TGCGCCAGCGCACCGGACAGGGGAATCTCCTACGAGCAGTACTTC.

V gene TRBV30 combines with J gene TRBJ2-7; D unclear. The CDR3 has 10 residues. Per the germline V gene, CDR1 is GTSNPN and CDR2 is SVGIG (reference sequence). The CDR3 sequence is CAAQYYEQYF. The DNA for the CDR3 is TGTGCTGCACAGTACTACGAGCAGTACTTC.

The J gene is TRBJ1-2, the V gene TRBV5-5, with D perhaps TRBD1 (5 bases). V was cut by 0 bases and J by 2 bases, with 5 bases left in between. This CDR3 has 13 amino acids. Germline V CDR1 and CDR2: SGHKS, YYEKEE (reference sequence). The CDR3 region is CASSLAGNYGYTF. CDR3 in DNA: TGTGCCAGCAGCTTGGCAGGGAACTATGGCTACACCTTC. The variable domain in full, completed from reference TRBV5-5 and TRBJ1-2, reads DAGVTQSPTHLIKTRGQQVTLRCSPISGHKSVSWYQQVLGQGPQFIFQYYEKEERGRGNFPDRFSARQFPNYSSELNVNALLLGDSALYLCASSLAGNYGYTFGSGTRLTVV.

The chain employs TRBV5-6 and TRBJ1-5; a weak D match, TRBD1 (5 bases). V lost 3 bases and J 2 bases, leaving 18 bases between the germline ends. The CDR3 runs 17 residues. Germline V lookup: CDR1 SGHDT, CDR2 YYEEEE. CDR3 region: CASSYSFGTVGNQPQHF. CDR3 bases: TGTGCCAGCAGCTACTCTTTTGGGACGGTGGGCAATCAGCCCCAGCATTTT. Complete variable domain (other parts from reference TRBV5-6 and TRBJ1-5): DAGVTQSPTHLIKTRGQQVTLRCSPKSGHDTVSWYQQALGQGPQFIFQYYEEEERQRGNFPDRFSGHQFPNYSSELNVNALLLGDSALYLCASSYSFGTVGNQPQHFGDGTRLSIL.

CDR3 nucleotide sequence: TGTGCCAGCAGCTTGGTGTTCGGGACGGACGACCTAGGGAAGCCCCAGCATTTT. Protein: CASSLVFGTDDLGKPQHF. The chain couples TRBV5-8 to TRBJ1-5, with D perhaps matching TRBD1 (5 bases). The V end was cut by 0 bases, the J end by 8 bases, with 24 bases between. Per germline, CDR1 SGHTS and CDR2 YDEGEE. The length of the CDR3 is 18 residues.

Here the CDR3 reads CAISESGPSYTEAFF. The CDR3, as DNA: TGTGCCATCAGTGAGAGTGGCCCGAGCTACACTGAAGCTTTCTTT. The chain links TRBV10-3 to TRBJ1-1; D remains unclear. This CDR3 is 15 amino acids long. CDR1 and CDR2 (germline): ENHRY, SYGVKD. Deletions cut 2 bases from V and 3 bases from J, with 13 bases between.

The genes are TRBV4-2 and TRBJ2-5; perhaps TRBD2 as D (6 bases). The germline V gene has CDR1 LGHNA and CDR2 YNFKEQ. The V and J ends lost 1 base and 5 bases respectively, with 17 bases between them. The CDR3 extends over 16 amino acids. As DNA, the CDR3 is TGTGCCAGCAGCCAAGTCGTCGGTGCTCGGGGGGAGACCCAGTACTTC. It yields the protein CASSQVVGARGETQYF.

This clone was counted a few times. The CDR3 reads CASSADRGHGYTF. The CDR3 DNA is TGTGCCAGCAGCGCCGACAGGGGACATGGCTACACCTTC. This chain joins TRBV7-2 and TRBJ1-2; 8 bases fit TRBD1. Germline trimming cut 5 bases from V and 6 bases from J; bases unmatched to any gene: 5. This CDR3 has 13 residues. Germline values: CDR1 SGHTA, CDR2 FQGNSA.

V is TRBV2 and J is TRBJ1-2; tentatively, D is TRBD1 (6 bases). Germline lookup yields CDR1 SNHLY and CDR2 FYNNEI. The CDR3 is made up of 12 amino acids. The V gene lost 4 bases and the J gene lost 7 bases, with 10 bases spanning the gap. CDR3 nucleotide sequence: TGTGCCAGCAGTGTTGAGACAGGTGGCTACACCTTC. Protein sequence: CASSVETGGYTF.

The rearrangement uses TRBV6-6 and TRBJ1-4; D gene ambiguous. Germline V gene sequence: CDR1 MNHNY, CDR2 SVGAGI (reference sequence). There are 13 residues in the CDR3. Trimming stripped 3 bases from V and 8 bases from J, with 10 bases between. This CDR3 reads CASSYGEGEKLFF. In DNA form, the CDR3 reads TGTGCCAGCAGTTATGGGGAAGGGGAAAAACTGTTTTTT.

The rearrangement joins TRBV6-1 to TRBJ1-6; D not certain. V lost 0 bases, J lost 10 bases, and 7 bases lay in between. The CDR3 covers 13 residues. Germline V lookup: CDR1 MNHNS, CDR2 SASEGT. CDR3 DNA sequence: TGTGCCAGCAGTGAAGCTACGGCCTCACCCCTCCACTTT. Amino acid sequence: CASSEATASPLHF.

The rearrangement joins TRBV27 to TRBJ1-6, with D maybe TRBD1 (5 bases). Trimming stripped 4 bases from V and 10 bases from J, with 11 bases between. CDR3 length: 13 residues. Per germline, CDR1 MNHEY and CDR2 SMNVEV (reference sequence). In nucleotides, the CDR3 is TGTGCCAGCAGTTGGGGGAGGGACTCACCCCTCCACTTT. As protein: CASSWGRDSPLHF.

This clone was observed a few times. The chain employs TRBV12-2 and TRBJ1-2; the table gives TRBD1 as D, unverified against the DNA. TRBV12-2 is tagged as a pseudogene. The CDR3 consists of 15 residues. The CDR3 coding sequence is TGTGCAAGTCGCTTAGAACCAGGGGTTAGCTATGGCTACACCTTC. This translates into CASRLEPGVSYGYTF.

The chain combines TRBV2 with TRBJ1-4; 8 bases match TRBD1. Germline values: CDR1 SNHLY, CDR2 FYNNEI. V dropped 7 bases and J dropped 4; count of bases not matched to a gene: 5. The CDR3 consists of 14 residues. CDR3 amino acids: CASTRTGSNEKLFF. The CDR3 bases are TGTGCCAGCACCCGGACAGGGAGTAATGAAAAACTGTTTTTT.

This rearrangement joins TRBV10-2 to TRBJ2-5; 8 bases fit TRBD2. Germline V gene data show CDR1 as WSHSY and CDR2 as SAAADI. The V segment lost 6 bases and the J segment 3 bases; nucleotides outside the gene matches: 9. The CDR3 loop spans 15 amino acids. DNA for the CDR3: TGCGCCAGCAGCCAACCGGGACTAGAAAAAGAGACCCAGTACTTC. Its translation: CASSQPGLEKETQYF.

This rearrangement joins TRBV9 to TRBJ2-3, with TRBD2 matching 16 bases. J was trimmed by 1 base and V by 3 bases; bases with no gene match: 11. The CDR3 contains 20 residues. Per germline, CDR1 SGDLS and CDR2 YYNGEE. CDR3: CASSGSGTSGGAARTDTQYF. In DNA, the CDR3 is TGTGCCAGCAGCGGCTCCGGGACTAGCGGGGGGGCCGCGCGCACAGATACGCAGTATTTT.

This sequence joins TRBV7-9 and TRBJ1-6, with 7 bases lining up with TRBD1. This CDR3 comprises 15 residues. After removal of 1 base from V and 4 bases from J, the junction contained 1 base not matched to a gene. The germline gives CDR1 SEHNR, CDR2 FQNEAQ (reference sequence). For the CDR3, the DNA is TGTGCCAGCAGCTTAGGGGACAGTTATAATTCACCCCTCCACTTT. It yields the protein CASSLGDSYNSPLHF.

The V call is TRBV27, the J call TRBJ2-5; TRBD1 might be the D (5 bases). The CDR3 consists of 19 residues. Germline V gene lookup returns CDR1 MNHEY and CDR2 SMNVEV (reference sequence). Trimming removed 0 bases from V and 1 base from J, with 21 bases in between. CDR3 sequence (DNA): TGTGCCAGCAGTTTATCCTCTTCGATGATGGGGCCCCTCCAAGAGACCCAGTACTTC. It translates to CASSLSSSMMGPLQETQYF.

The genes are TRBV4-1 and TRBJ2-2; no reliable D call. V lost 0 bases to trimming and J lost 4 bases, with 6 bases between them. Germline CDR1 is MGHRA and CDR2 is YSYEKL. CDR3 size: 14 residues. CDR3 sequence reads: CASSQDRTTGELFF. DNA of the CDR3: TGCGCCAGCAGCCAAGATAGGACCACCGGGGAGCTGTTTTTT.

This clone was detected once. The chain couples TRBV5-4 to TRBJ1-6; unclear D gene. Looked up from germline, CDR1 is SGHNT and CDR2 is YYREEE (reference sequence). The V gene lost 2 bases and the J gene lost 0 bases, with 9 bases spanning the gap. This CDR3 has 16 amino acids. Written as DNA, the CDR3 is TGTGCCAGCAGCTTCGGACTGAGCTCCTATAATTCACCCCTCCACTTT. Protein: CASSFGLSSYNSPLHF.

The V and J genes are TRBV7-9 and TRBJ2-3; 9 bases line up with TRBD2. The germline V gene encodes CDR1 SEHNR and CDR2 FQNEAQ (reference sequence). With 0 bases clipped from V and 6 bases from J, the junction kept 4 bases outside the gene matches. CDR3 length: 15 amino acids. CDR3 in amino acids: CASSLASGGSDTQYF. CDR3 sequence (DNA): TGTGCCAGCAGCTTAGCTAGCGGGGGTTCTGATACGCAGTATTTT.

Points on this clone: The sample holds other DNA sequences that translate to the same CDR3. The V gene is TRBV18, the J gene TRBJ1-1, with D unclear. The CDR3 is 12 amino acids. Germline V lookup: CDR1 KGHSH, CDR2 LQKENI. Deletions cut 3 bases from V and 1 base from J, with 3 bases between. The CDR3 sequence: CASSPQNTEAFF. CDR3 coding DNA: TGTGCCAGCTCACCCCAGAACACTGAAGCTTTCTTT.

This chain joins TRBV10-1 and TRBJ2-1, with TRBD2 matching 10 bases. Germline CDR1 is WNHNN and CDR2 is SYGVQD (reference sequence). The CDR3 length is 14 residues. Trimming removed 5 bases from V and 7 bases from J; junction bases left unmatched: 5. The DNA of the CDR3 is TGCGCCAGCAGTCAGCGGGGGGGCAGGAATGAGCAGTTCTTC. Encoded protein: CASSQRGGRNEQFF.

This rearrangement joins TRBV9 to TRBJ2-5; weak D call: TRBD2 (8 bases). V was pared by 10 bases and J by 2 bases, with 24 bases between. CDR1 is SGDLS and CDR2 is YYNGEE in the germline V gene. The CDR3 covers 16 residues. Written as DNA, the CDR3 is TGTGCCCATCTGTGGGGACTAGGGACAGTTCAAGAGACCCAGTACTTC. This codes for CAHLWGLGTVQETQYF.